Described below is a single TCR beta chain sequence and its context. Its antigen is still unknown. The source of the sample is a study of tumor and adjacent non-tumor tissue in lung cancer. Study-wide background: About 4.17 million productive TCRbeta reads were obtained per sample on average. The study's findings and limits: Top 100 clones took a larger repertoire share in normal lung.

This sample's RNA came from whole unsorted tissue. The CDR3 is 13 residues long. Germline lookup yields CDR1 SGHNT and CDR2 YENEEA. Trimming left V 6 bases short and J 4 bases short, with 12 bases between. TCRbeta libraries were built with three rounds of nested PCR, modified from ARM-PCR. TCRdb fed the multiplex PCR reads into MiXCR, producing one record per CDR3 protein. Found here are 75,000 to 80,000 distinct CDR3 sequences, roughly 80% of them singletons; the top ten hold 13%. Input material: lung tumor tissue. This sequence was found in a woman aged 50 to 65 with non-small cell lung cancer. V gene TRBV11-3 combines with J gene TRBJ1-1, with D perhaps matching TRBD1 (6 bases). CDR3 residues: CASSKEGGTEAFF. The DNA of the CDR3 is TGTGCCAGCAGTAAGGAGGGGGGCACTGAAGCTTTCTTT.